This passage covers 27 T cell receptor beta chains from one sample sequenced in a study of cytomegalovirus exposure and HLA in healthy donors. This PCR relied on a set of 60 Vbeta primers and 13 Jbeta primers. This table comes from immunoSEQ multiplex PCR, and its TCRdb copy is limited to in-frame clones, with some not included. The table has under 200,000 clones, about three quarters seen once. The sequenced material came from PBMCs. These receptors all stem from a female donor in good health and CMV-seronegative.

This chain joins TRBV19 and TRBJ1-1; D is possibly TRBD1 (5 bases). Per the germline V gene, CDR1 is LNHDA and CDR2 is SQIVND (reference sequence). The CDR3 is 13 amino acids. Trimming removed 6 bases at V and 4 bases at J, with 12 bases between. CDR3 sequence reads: CASSPDGGTEAFF. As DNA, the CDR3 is TGTGCCAGTAGCCCGGACGGGGGCACTGAAGCTTTCTTT.

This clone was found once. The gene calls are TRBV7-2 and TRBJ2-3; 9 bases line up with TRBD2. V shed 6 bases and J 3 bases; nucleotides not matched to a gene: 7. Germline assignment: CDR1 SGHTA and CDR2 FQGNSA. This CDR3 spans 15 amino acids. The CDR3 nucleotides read TGTGCCAGCAGGGTGACGAGCGGGAGGACAGATACGCAGTATTTT. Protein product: CASRVTSGRTDTQYF.

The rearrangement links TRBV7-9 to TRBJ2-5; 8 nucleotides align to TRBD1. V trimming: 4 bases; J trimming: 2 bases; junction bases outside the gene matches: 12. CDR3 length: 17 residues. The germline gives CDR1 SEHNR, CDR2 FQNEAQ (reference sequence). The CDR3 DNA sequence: TGTGCCAGCAGCTCAGAGGCAGGGGGCGCGGGGCAAGAGACCCAGTACTTC. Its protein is CASSSEAGGAGQETQYF.

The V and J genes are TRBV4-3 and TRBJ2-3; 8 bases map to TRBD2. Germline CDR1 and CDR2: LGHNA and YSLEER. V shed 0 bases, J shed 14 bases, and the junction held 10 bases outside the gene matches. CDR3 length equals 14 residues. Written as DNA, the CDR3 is TGCGCCAGCAGCCAAGATGTTAGGAGCGGGAGCTTGTATTTT. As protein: CASSQDVRSGSLYF.

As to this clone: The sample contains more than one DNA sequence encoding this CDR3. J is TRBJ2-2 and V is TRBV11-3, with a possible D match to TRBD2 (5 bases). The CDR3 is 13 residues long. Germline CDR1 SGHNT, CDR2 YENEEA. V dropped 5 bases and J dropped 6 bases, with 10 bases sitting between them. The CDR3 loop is CASSPRGAGELFF. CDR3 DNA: TGTGCCAGCAGCCCCCGGGGTGCCGGGGAGCTGTTTTTT.

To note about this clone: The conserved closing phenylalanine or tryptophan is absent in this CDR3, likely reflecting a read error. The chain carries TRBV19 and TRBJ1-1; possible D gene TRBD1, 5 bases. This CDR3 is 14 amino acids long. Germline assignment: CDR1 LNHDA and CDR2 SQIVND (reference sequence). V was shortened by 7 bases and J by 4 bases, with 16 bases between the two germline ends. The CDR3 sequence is CASNDPRVGTEAFL. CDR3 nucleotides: TGTGCCAGTAACGACCCCAGGGTAGGCACTGAAGCTTTCCTT.

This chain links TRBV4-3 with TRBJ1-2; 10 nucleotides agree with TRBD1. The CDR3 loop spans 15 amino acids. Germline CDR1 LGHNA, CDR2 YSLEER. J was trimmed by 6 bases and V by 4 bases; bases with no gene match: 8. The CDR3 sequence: CASSRADRGQDGYTF. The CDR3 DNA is TGCGCCAGCAGCCGAGCTGACAGGGGGCAGGATGGCTACACCTTC.

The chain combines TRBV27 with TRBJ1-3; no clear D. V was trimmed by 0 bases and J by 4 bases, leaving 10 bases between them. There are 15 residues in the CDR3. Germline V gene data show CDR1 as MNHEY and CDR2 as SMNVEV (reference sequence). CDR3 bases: TGTGCCAGCAGTTTATCGACATCGCCGGGAAACACCATATATTTT. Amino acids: CASSLSTSPGNTIYF.

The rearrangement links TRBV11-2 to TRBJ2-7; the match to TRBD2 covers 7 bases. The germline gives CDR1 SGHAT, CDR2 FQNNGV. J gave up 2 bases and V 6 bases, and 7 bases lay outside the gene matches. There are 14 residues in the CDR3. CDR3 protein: CASSRLAGAYEQYF. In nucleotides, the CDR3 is TGTGCCAGCAGTCGACTTGCGGGGGCCTACGAGCAGTACTTC.

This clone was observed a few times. CDR3 nucleotide sequence: TGTGCCTGGAGTGGGGGAGGGGGTGGAACCGGGGAGCTGTTTTTT. It specifies CAWSGGGGGTGELFF. This sequence joins TRBV30 and TRBJ2-2, with a possible D match to TRBD2 (7 bases). Between the trimmed V and J ends, which lost 1 base and 5 bases, there was a span of 14 bases. There are 15 residues in the CDR3. Per the germline V gene, CDR1 is GTSNPN and CDR2 is SVGIG (reference sequence).

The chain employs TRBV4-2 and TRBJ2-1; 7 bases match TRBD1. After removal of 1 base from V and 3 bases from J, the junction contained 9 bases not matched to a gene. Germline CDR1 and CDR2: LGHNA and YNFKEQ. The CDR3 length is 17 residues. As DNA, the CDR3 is TGTGCCAGCAGCCAAGTTGCCGCCGGACAGGACTACAATGAGCAGTTCTTC. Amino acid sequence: CASSQVAAGQDYNEQFF.

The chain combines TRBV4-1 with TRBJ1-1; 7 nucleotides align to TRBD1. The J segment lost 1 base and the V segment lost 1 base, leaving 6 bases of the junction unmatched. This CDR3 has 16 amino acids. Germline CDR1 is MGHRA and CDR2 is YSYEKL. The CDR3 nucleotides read TGCGCCAGCAGCCAAGTTTGGGCAGGGGGGAACACTGAAGCTTTCTTT. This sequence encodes CASSQVWAGGNTEAFF.

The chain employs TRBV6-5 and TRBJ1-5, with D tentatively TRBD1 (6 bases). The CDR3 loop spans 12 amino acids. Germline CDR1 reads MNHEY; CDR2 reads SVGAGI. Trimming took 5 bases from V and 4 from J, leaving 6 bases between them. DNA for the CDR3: TGTGCCAGCAGTACAGGGAATCAGCCCCAGCATTTT. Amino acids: CASSTGNQPQHF.

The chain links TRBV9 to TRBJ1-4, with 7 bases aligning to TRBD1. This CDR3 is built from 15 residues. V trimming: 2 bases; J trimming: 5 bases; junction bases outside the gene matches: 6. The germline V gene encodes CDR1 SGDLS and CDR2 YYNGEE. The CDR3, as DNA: TGTGCCAGCAGCGTGGCCGGGACAGAGAATGAAAAACTGTTTTTT. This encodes CASSVAGTENEKLFF.

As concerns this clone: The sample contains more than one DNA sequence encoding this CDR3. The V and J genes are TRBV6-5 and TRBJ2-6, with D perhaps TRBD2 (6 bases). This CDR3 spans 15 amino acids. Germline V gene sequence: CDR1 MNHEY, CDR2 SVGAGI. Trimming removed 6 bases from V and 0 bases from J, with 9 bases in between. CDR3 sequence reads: CASRTGGSGANVLTF. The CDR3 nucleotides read TGTGCCAGCAGGACCGGGGGCTCTGGGGCCAACGTCCTGACTTTC.

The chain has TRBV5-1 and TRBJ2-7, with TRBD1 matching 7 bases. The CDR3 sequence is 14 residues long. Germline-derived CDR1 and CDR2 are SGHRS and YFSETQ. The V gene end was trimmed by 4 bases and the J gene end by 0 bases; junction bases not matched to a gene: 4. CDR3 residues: CASSLQGPSYEQYF. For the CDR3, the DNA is TGCGCCAGCAGCCTACAGGGGCCCTCCTACGAGCAGTACTTC.

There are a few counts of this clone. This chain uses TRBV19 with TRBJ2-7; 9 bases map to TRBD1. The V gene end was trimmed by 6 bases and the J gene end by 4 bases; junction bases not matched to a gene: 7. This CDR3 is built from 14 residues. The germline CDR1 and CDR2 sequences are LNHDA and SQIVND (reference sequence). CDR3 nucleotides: TGTGCCAGTAGATCCGGGACAGGGAATTACGAGCAGTACTTC. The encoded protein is CASRSGTGNYEQYF. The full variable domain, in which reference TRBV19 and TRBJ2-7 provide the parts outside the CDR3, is DGGITQSPKYLFRKEGQNVTLSCEQNLNHDAMYWYRQDPGQGLRLIYYSQIVNDFQKGDIAEGYSVSREKKESFPLTVTSAQKNPTAFYLCASRSGTGNYEQYFGPGTRLTVT.

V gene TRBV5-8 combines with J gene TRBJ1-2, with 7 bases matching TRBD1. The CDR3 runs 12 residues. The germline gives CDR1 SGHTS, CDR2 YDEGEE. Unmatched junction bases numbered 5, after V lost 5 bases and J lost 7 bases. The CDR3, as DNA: TGTGCCAGCAGGCTACAGGGGTTTGGCTACACCTTC. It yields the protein CASRLQGFGYTF.

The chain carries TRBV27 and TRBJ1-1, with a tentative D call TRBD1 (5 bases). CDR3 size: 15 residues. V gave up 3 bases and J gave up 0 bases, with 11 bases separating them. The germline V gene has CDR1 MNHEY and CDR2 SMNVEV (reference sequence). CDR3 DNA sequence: TGTGCCAGCAGTTTCGACAGATTAATGAACACTGAAGCTTTCTTT. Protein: CASSFDRLMNTEAFF.

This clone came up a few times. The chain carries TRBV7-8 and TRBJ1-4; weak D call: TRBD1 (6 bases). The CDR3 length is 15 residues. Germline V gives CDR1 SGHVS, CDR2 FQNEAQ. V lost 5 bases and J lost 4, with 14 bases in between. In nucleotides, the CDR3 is TGTGCCAGCAGCCCGGGACACAGTATTAATGAAAAACTGTTTTTT. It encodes CASSPGHSINEKLFF.

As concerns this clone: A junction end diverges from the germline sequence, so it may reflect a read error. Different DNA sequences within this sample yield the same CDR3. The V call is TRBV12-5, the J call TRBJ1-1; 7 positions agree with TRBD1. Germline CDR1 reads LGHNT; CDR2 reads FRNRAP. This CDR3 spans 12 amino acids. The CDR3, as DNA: TGTGCCAGTGCCCCCGGGACAGATGAAGCTTTCTTT. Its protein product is CASAPGTDEAFF.

This CDR3 is CASSRRGGYNEQFF. DNA for the CDR3: TGTGCCAGTAGTAGGCGCGGGGGTTACAATGAGCAGTTCTTC. The rearrangement joins TRBV19 to TRBJ2-1; 7 nucleotides align to TRBD2. J lost 4 bases, V lost 4 bases, and 4 bases had no gene match. Germline assignment: CDR1 LNHDA and CDR2 SQIVND (reference sequence). This CDR3 is 14 amino acids long.

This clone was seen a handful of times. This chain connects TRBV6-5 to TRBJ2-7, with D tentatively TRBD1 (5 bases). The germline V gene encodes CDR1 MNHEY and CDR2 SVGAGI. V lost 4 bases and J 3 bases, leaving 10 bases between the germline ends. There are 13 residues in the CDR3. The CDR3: CASSSDRNYEQYF. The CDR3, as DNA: TGTGCCAGCAGTTCCGACAGAAACTACGAGCAGTACTTC.

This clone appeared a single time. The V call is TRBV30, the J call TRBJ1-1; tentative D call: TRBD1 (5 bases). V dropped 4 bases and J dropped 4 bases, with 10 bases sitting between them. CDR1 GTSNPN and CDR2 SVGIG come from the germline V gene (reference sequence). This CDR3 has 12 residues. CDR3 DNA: TGTGCCTGGACCGGGGGGGGCACTGAAGCTTTCTTT. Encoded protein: CAWTGGGTEAFF.

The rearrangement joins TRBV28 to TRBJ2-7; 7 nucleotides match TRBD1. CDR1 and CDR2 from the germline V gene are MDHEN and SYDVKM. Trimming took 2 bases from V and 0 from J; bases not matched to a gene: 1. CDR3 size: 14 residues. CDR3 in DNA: TGTGCCAGCAGTTTAGGGACAGTCTCCTACGAGCAGTACTTC. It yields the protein CASSLGTVSYEQYF.

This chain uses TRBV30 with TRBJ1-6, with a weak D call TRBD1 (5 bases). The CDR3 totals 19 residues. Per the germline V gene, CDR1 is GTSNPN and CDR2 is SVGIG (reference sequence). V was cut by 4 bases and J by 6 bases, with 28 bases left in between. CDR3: CAWKAGRRVWRGANSPLHF. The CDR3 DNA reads TGTGCCTGGAAAGCGGGACGGCGGGTTTGGCGCGGTGCTAATTCACCCCTCCACTTT.

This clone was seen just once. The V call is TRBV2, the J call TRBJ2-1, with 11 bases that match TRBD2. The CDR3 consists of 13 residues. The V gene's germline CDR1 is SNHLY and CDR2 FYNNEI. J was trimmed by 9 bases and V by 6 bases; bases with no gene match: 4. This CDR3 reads CASSLAGGPEQFF. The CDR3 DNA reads TGTGCCAGCAGCCTAGCGGGAGGTCCTGAGCAGTTCTTC.